The 2 T cell receptor beta chains below come from one sample, sequenced in a study of vaccination effects on CD4 cells after COVID-19. Clones were read by immunoSEQ multiplex PCR, and TCRdb kept only the in-frame ones, dropping some. The table has tens of thousands of clones, approximately 65% seen once. Culture proceeded for under twelve days, and CD4+ T cells were then isolated. The antigens for these receptors are not known. Here the sequenced sample was CD4+ T cells from PBMCs cultured without peptide, taken before COVID-19 vaccination. Every receptor here comes from a human donor who received a COVID-19 vaccine.

Only a few counts were recorded for this clone. The chain joins TRBV5-6 to TRBJ1-6; the match to TRBD1 covers 7 bases. CDR1 and CDR2 (germline): SGHDT, YYEEEE. V lost 0 bases, J lost 7 bases, and 7 bases stayed unmatched. The CDR3 consists of 16 residues. The DNA for the CDR3 is TGTGCCAGCAGCTTGGCTTCAGGGGGTGGCAATTCACCCCTCCACTTT. Amino acids: CASSLASGGGNSPLHF.

This clone was seen a few times. V and J are TRBV4-3 and TRBJ1-2; D unclear. The CDR3 spans 15 residues. The V and J ends lost 0 bases and 4 bases respectively, with 12 bases between them. The germline gives CDR1 LGHNA, CDR2 YSLEER. The DNA of the CDR3 is TGCGCCAGCAGCCAAGATTGGCCCAAACCCTATGGCTACACCTTC. It yields the protein CASSQDWPKPYGYTF.